This is a list of T cell receptor beta chains from one sample in a study of blood T cell repertoires in COVID-19. Profiling relied on immunoSEQ multiplex PCR, and the TCRdb table lists in-frame clones only, not all of them. The profile covers 80,000 to 100,000 clones, with around 83% appearing a single time and 10% to 15% taken by the ten largest. Sequenced: peripheral blood. These receptors all stem from a woman aged 55-69 years in a cohort sampled during active or convalescent COVID-19. Both conserved end residues are part of each CDR3. D genes are given only for firm matches. The size of a clone is reported for some rows only, either as once, few or many, or as a class for expanded clones.

CDR3 DNA: TGTGCCAGCCGTTCTCAGGGAACTCTTAAAGCTTTCTTT
CDR3 protein: CASRSQGTLKAFF
V gene: TRBV28
CDR3 length: 13
clone size: .
D gene: .
J gene: TRBJ1-1

CDR3 DNA: TGTGCCAGCAGTTGGGTCCTAGCGGGAGCTCAAGAGACCCAGTACTTC
CDR3 protein: CASSWVLAGAQETQYF
V gene: TRBV28
CDR3 length: 16
clone size: .
D gene: TRBD2
J gene: TRBJ2-5

CDR3 DNA: TGTGCCAGCAGCCGCCTGACTAGCGGGGGCCCAGATACGCAGTATTTT
CDR3 protein: CASSRLTSGGPDTQYF
V gene: TRBV14
CDR3 length: 16
clone size: .
D gene: TRBD2
J gene: TRBJ2-3

CDR3 DNA: TGTGCCAGCAGCCCCTCGGTTGATACGCAGTATTTT
CDR3 protein: CASSPSVDTQYF
V gene: TRBV7-9
CDR3 length: 12
clone size: .
D gene: .
J gene: TRBJ2-3

CDR3 DNA: TGTGCCAGCAGCCAAGGGACTAGTATAATGGAGTACTTC
CDR3 protein: CASSQGTSIMEYF
V gene: TRBV3-1/TRBV3-2
CDR3 length: 13
clone size: .
D gene: TRBD2
J gene: TRBJ2-7

CDR3 DNA: TGTGCCAGCAGTTTGATAGGCAGGGCAAATGAAGCTTTCTTT
CDR3 protein: CASSLIGRANEAFF
V gene: TRBV27
CDR3 length: 14
clone size: .
D gene: .
J gene: TRBJ1-1

CDR3 DNA: TGTGCCACCAGTGATACGACTGGCGGGAAGGGCAATGAGCAGTTCTTC
CDR3 protein: CATSDTTGGKGNEQFF
V gene: TRBV24-1
CDR3 length: 16
clone size: .
D gene: .
J gene: TRBJ2-1

CDR3 DNA: TGCGCCAGCAGGTACCGGGACAGGGGTAGAGTGAAGAACACTGAAGCTTTCTTT
CDR3 protein: CASRYRDRGRVKNTEAFF
V gene: TRBV5-1
CDR3 length: 18
clone size: .
D gene: TRBD1
J gene: TRBJ1-1

CDR3 DNA: TGTGCCAGTGGGGGCAGGGGCACAGATACGCAGTATTTT
CDR3 protein: CASGGRGTDTQYF
V gene: TRBV19
CDR3 length: 13
clone size: .
D gene: .
J gene: TRBJ2-3

CDR3 DNA: TGTGCCAGCAGCTTAGGGACTAGCGGGACTTCCCCCACAGATACGCAGTATTTT
CDR3 protein: CASSLGTSGTSPTDTQYF
V gene: TRBV7-9
CDR3 length: 18
clone size: .
D gene: TRBD2
J gene: TRBJ2-3

CDR3 DNA: TGTGCCAGCAGTCTGACAGGGGGTCAGCCCCAGCATTTT
CDR3 protein: CASSLTGGQPQHF
V gene: TRBV12-3/TRBV12-4
CDR3 length: 13
clone size: .
D gene: TRBD1
J gene: TRBJ1-5

CDR3 DNA: TGCGCCAGCAGCTACGACAGGGGGAATTCACCCCTCCACTTT
CDR3 protein: CASSYDRGNSPLHF
V gene: TRBV5-1
CDR3 length: 14
clone size: .
D gene: TRBD1
J gene: TRBJ1-6

CDR3 DNA: TGTGCCATCGGGACTAGCGGGGGGGGGACAGATACGCAGTATTTT
CDR3 protein: CAIGTSGGGTDTQYF
V gene: TRBV10-3
CDR3 length: 15
clone size: .
D gene: TRBD2
J gene: TRBJ2-3

CDR3 DNA: TGTGCCAGTACTACTGTAGGGGGTTCTCGGCAGCCCCAGCATTTT
CDR3 protein: CASTTVGGSRQPQHF
V gene: TRBV19
CDR3 length: 15
clone size: .
D gene: .
J gene: TRBJ1-5

CDR3 DNA: TGTGCCAGCAGTGCCTACCGGGACAGGGGCCAACAGCCCCAGCATTTT
CDR3 protein: CASSAYRDRGQQPQHF
V gene: TRBV6-1
CDR3 length: 16
clone size: .
D gene: TRBD1
J gene: TRBJ1-5

CDR3 DNA: TGTGCCAGCAGTTTTTGGGGGGCCGGGACTAGCCTTACAGATACGCAGTATTTT
CDR3 protein: CASSFWGAGTSLTDTQYF
V gene: TRBV28
CDR3 length: 18
clone size: .
D gene: TRBD2
J gene: TRBJ2-3

CDR3 DNA: TGCGCCAGCAGCGTACAGGGGACAGGGGTGAGCCAAGAGACCCAGTACTTC
CDR3 protein: CASSVQGTGVSQETQYF
V gene: TRBV5-1
CDR3 length: 17
clone size: .
D gene: TRBD1
J gene: TRBJ2-5

CDR3 DNA: TGTGCCAGCAGTTCTACCGGACAGTTGGGGCTTTACGAGCAGTACTTC
CDR3 protein: CASSSTGQLGLYEQYF
V gene: TRBV28
CDR3 length: 16
clone size: .
D gene: .
J gene: TRBJ2-7

CDR3 DNA: TGTGCCAGTAATCCGGGACAGGGAGGGATCGGGGAGCTGTTTTTT
CDR3 protein: CASNPGQGGIGELFF
V gene: TRBV19
CDR3 length: 15
clone size: few
D gene: TRBD1
J gene: TRBJ2-2

CDR3 DNA: TGTGCCAGCAGTTTATCGGGACAGGGGGTGAGAAAACTGTTTTTT
CDR3 protein: CASSLSGQGVRKLFF
V gene: TRBV28
CDR3 length: 15
clone size: .
D gene: TRBD1
J gene: TRBJ1-4

CDR3 DNA: TGTGCCAGCAGTTTTGTGAGGGAAGCTAACTATGGCTACACCTTC
CDR3 protein: CASSFVREANYGYTF
V gene: TRBV27
CDR3 length: 15
clone size: .
D gene: .
J gene: TRBJ1-2

CDR3 DNA: TGTGCCAGCAGCTTAGCCAGGGCCGGGACTAGCGTTCGCAATGAGCAGTTCTTC
CDR3 protein: CASSLARAGTSVRNEQFF
V gene: TRBV7-8
CDR3 length: 18
clone size: .
D gene: TRBD2
J gene: TRBJ2-1

CDR3 DNA: TGTGCCTGGAGTTTTAGTCCCAAAGAGACCCAGTACTTC
CDR3 protein: CAWSFSPKETQYF
V gene: TRBV30
CDR3 length: 13
clone size: .
D gene: .
J gene: TRBJ2-5

CDR3 DNA: TGCAGTGCTAGTCTGCAGGGGCCCACAGATACGCAGTATTTT
CDR3 protein: CSASLQGPTDTQYF
V gene: TRBV20-1
CDR3 length: 14
clone size: .
D gene: .
J gene: TRBJ2-3

CDR3 DNA: TGTGCCAGCAGCTGGGACAGGAACACTGAAGCTTTCTTT
CDR3 protein: CASSWDRNTEAFF
V gene: TRBV7-8
CDR3 length: 13
clone size: .
D gene: TRBD1
J gene: TRBJ1-1

CDR3 DNA: TGCGCCAGCAGCGCCCAGGCAGGAGGGAATTCACCCCTCCACTTT
CDR3 protein: CASSAQAGGNSPLHF
V gene: TRBV5-1
CDR3 length: 15
clone size: .
D gene: .
J gene: TRBJ1-6

CDR3 DNA: TGTGCCAGCAGCCAGTTCGCGGGGGTTACCTACAATGAGCAGTTCTTC
CDR3 protein: CASSQFAGVTYNEQFF
V gene: TRBV27
CDR3 length: 16
clone size: .
D gene: TRBD2
J gene: TRBJ2-1

CDR3 DNA: TGTGCCAGCAGCTGGAAACCGGGACAGGGAGGTGAAAAACTGTTTTTT
CDR3 protein: CASSWKPGQGGEKLFF
V gene: TRBV5-6
CDR3 length: 16
clone size: .
D gene: TRBD1
J gene: TRBJ1-4

CDR3 DNA: TGTGCCAGTAGGGAGGGTGGCTATGGCTACACCTTC
CDR3 protein: CASREGGYGYTF
V gene: TRBV19
CDR3 length: 12
clone size: .
D gene: .
J gene: TRBJ1-2

CDR3 DNA: TGCGCCAGCAGCCGTCTACAGCCTATGAACACTGAAGCTTTCTTT
CDR3 protein: CASSRLQPMNTEAFF
V gene: TRBV5-1
CDR3 length: 15
clone size: few
D gene: .
J gene: TRBJ1-1

CDR3 DNA: TGCAGTGCTAGTAAGGACAGTCTCGGCAATCAGCCCCAGCATTTT
CDR3 protein: CSASKDSLGNQPQHF
V gene: TRBV20-1
CDR3 length: 15
clone size: .
D gene: .
J gene: TRBJ1-5

CDR3 DNA: TGCGCCAGCAGCTTGGCCGTGGTAGCGGGAGGGATAGATACGCAGTATTTT
CDR3 protein: CASSLAVVAGGIDTQYF
V gene: TRBV5-1
CDR3 length: 17
clone size: .
D gene: TRBD2
J gene: TRBJ2-3

CDR3 DNA: TGTGCCAGCAGTTTCGGACTAGCGGGAGCCGAGTTCTTC
CDR3 protein: CASSFGLAGAEFF
V gene: TRBV12-3/TRBV12-4
CDR3 length: 13
clone size: .
D gene: TRBD2
J gene: TRBJ2-1

CDR3 DNA: TGTGCCAGTAGTCCCAACAGGGGTCTGGGGAACACTGAAGCTTTCTTT
CDR3 protein: CASSPNRGLGNTEAFF
V gene: TRBV19
CDR3 length: 16
clone size: .
D gene: TRBD1
J gene: TRBJ1-1

CDR3 DNA: TGCGCCAGCAGCTCAGGACTAGCGGGGGGTGCCGGGGAGCTGTTTTTT
CDR3 protein: CASSSGLAGGAGELFF
V gene: TRBV5-1
CDR3 length: 16
clone size: .
D gene: TRBD2
J gene: TRBJ2-2

CDR3 DNA: TGTGCCAGCTCTCCCCCGCGGGAAAAGGGAGATACGCAGTATTTT
CDR3 protein: CASSPPREKGDTQYF
V gene: TRBV3-1/TRBV3-2
CDR3 length: 15
clone size: .
D gene: .
J gene: TRBJ2-3

CDR3 DNA: TGTGCCAGCAGTTTAGGAGGTCGGGCTGAAGCTTTCTTT
CDR3 protein: CASSLGGRAEAFF
V gene: TRBV28
CDR3 length: 13
clone size: few
D gene: .
J gene: TRBJ1-1

CDR3 DNA: TGTGCCAGCAGCCAAGGGTGGACTGACTCTAATGAAAAACTGTTTTTT
CDR3 protein: CASSQGWTDSNEKLFF
V gene: TRBV3-1/TRBV3-2
CDR3 length: 16
clone size: few
D gene: .
J gene: TRBJ1-4

CDR3 DNA: TGTGCCAGCAGCCCCCGTCTCTCTGGAAACACCATATATTTT
CDR3 protein: CASSPRLSGNTIYF
V gene: TRBV9
CDR3 length: 14
clone size: .
D gene: .
J gene: TRBJ1-3

CDR3 DNA: TGTGCCAGCCGGACAGGGGAACAGCCCCAGCATTTT
CDR3 protein: CASRTGEQPQHF
V gene: TRBV19
CDR3 length: 12
clone size: .
D gene: TRBD1
J gene: TRBJ1-5

CDR3 DNA: TGTGCCAGCAGCTCGACTAGCGGTACAGATACGCAGTATTTT
CDR3 protein: CASSSTSGTDTQYF
V gene: TRBV9
CDR3 length: 14
clone size: once
D gene: TRBD2
J gene: TRBJ2-3

CDR3 DNA: TGCGCCAGCAGCCCCACGACAGGGTCTGGAAACACCATATATTTT
CDR3 protein: CASSPTTGSGNTIYF
V gene: TRBV5-1
CDR3 length: 15
clone size: .
D gene: TRBD1
J gene: TRBJ1-3

CDR3 DNA: TGTGCCAGCAGCTTGGGGACTGCCTCCTACGAGCAGTACTTC
CDR3 protein: CASSLGTASYEQYF
V gene: TRBV7-6
CDR3 length: 14
clone size: .
D gene: .
J gene: TRBJ2-7

CDR3 DNA: TGCGCCAGCAGTGATCCGGGAACAGATACGCAGTATTTT
CDR3 protein: CASSDPGTDTQYF
V gene: TRBV5-1
CDR3 length: 13
clone size: few
D gene: .
J gene: TRBJ2-3

CDR3 DNA: TGCGCCAGCAGTAAGGACAGGGGGGGCACTGAAGCTTTCTTT
CDR3 protein: CASSKDRGGTEAFF
V gene: TRBV5-1
CDR3 length: 14
clone size: few
D gene: TRBD1
J gene: TRBJ1-1

CDR3 DNA: TGTGCCATCAGGGTGGGAACCGGGACAGGGGTGGGCGAGCAGTACTTC
CDR3 protein: CAIRVGTGTGVGEQYF
V gene: TRBV10-3
CDR3 length: 16
clone size: .
D gene: TRBD1
J gene: TRBJ2-7

CDR3 DNA: TGTGCCAGCACGGCGGGGAGGAACACTGAAGCTTTCTTT
CDR3 protein: CASTAGRNTEAFF
V gene: TRBV28
CDR3 length: 13
clone size: .
D gene: .
J gene: TRBJ1-1

CDR3 DNA: TGTGCCAGCAGTGAATGGGGATCCGGGGGACGAGAGGCTTTCTTT
CDR3 protein: CASSEWGSGGREAFF
V gene: TRBV25-1
CDR3 length: 15
clone size: few
D gene: .
J gene: TRBJ1-1

CDR3 DNA: TGTGCCAGCAGCCAAGCAGGGGCGCGAGCCAAAAACATTCAGTACTTC
CDR3 protein: CASSQAGARAKNIQYF
V gene: TRBV3-1/TRBV3-2
CDR3 length: 16
clone size: .
D gene: .
J gene: TRBJ2-4